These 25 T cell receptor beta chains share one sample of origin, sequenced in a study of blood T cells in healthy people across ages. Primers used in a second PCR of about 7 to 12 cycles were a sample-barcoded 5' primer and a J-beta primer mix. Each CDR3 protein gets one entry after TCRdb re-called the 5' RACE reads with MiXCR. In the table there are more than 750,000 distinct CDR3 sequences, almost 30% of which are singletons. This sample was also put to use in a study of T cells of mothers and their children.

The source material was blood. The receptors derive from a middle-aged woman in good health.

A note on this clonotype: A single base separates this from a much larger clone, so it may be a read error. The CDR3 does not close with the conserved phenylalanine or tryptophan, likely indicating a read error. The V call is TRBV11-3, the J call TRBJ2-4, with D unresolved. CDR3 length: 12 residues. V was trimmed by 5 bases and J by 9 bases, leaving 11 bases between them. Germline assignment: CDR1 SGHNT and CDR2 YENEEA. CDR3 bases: TGTGCCAGCAGCATCAATGGTGTCATTCAGTACGTC. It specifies CASSINGVIQYV.

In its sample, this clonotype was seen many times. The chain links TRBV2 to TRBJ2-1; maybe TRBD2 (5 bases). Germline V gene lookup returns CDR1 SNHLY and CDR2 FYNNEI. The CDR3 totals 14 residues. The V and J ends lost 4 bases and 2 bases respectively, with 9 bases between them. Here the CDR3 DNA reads TGTGCCAGCAGTGCGGACGGGACCTACAATGAGCAGTTCTTC. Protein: CASSADGTYNEQFF.

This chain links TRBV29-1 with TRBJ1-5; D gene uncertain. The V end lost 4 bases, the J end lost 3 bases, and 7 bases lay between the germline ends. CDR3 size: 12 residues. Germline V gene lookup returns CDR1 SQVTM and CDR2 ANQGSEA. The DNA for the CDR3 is TGCAGCGTTGCTACAAACAATCAGCCCCAGCATTTT. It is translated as CSVATNNQPQHF. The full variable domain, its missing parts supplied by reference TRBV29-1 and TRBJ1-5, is SAVISQKPSRDICQRGTSLTIQCQVDSQVTMMFWYRQQPGQSLTLIATANQGSEATYESGFVIDKFPISRPNLTFSTLTVSNMSPEDSSIYLCSVATNNQPQHFGDGTRLSIL.

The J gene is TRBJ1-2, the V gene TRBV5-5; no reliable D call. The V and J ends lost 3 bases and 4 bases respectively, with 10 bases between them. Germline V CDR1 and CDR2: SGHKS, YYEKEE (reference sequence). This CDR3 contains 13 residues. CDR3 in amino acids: CASSSLEGYGYTF. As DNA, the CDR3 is TGTGCCAGCAGCTCTCTAGAGGGCTATGGCTACACCTTC.

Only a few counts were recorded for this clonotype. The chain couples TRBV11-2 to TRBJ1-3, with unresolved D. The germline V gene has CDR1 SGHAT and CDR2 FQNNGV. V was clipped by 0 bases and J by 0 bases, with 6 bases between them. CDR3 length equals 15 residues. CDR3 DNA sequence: TGTGCCAGCAGCTTAGAGTTGAGCTCTGGAAACACCATATATTTT. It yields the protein CASSLELSSGNTIYF.

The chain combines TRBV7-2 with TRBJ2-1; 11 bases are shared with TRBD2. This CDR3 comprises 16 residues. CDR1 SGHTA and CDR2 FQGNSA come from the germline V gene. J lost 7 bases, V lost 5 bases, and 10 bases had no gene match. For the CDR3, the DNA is TGTGCCAGCAGCCGACTAGCGGGGAGGCTAGGGAATGAGCAGTTCTTC. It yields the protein CASSRLAGRLGNEQFF.

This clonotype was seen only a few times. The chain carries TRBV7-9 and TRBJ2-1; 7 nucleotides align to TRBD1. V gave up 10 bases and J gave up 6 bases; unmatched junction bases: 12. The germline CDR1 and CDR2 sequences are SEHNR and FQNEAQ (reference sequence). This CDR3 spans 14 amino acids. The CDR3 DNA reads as TGTGCCACAGACCGGGACAGAGCTTTCAATGAGCAGTTCTTC. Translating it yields CATDRDRAFNEQFF.

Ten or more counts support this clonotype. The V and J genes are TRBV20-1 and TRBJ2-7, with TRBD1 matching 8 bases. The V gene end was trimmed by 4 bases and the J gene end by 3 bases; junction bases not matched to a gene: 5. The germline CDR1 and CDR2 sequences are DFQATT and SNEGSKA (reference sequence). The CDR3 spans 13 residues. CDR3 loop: CSATETGDYEQYF. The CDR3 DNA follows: TGCAGTGCTACGGAGACAGGGGACTACGAGCAGTACTTC.

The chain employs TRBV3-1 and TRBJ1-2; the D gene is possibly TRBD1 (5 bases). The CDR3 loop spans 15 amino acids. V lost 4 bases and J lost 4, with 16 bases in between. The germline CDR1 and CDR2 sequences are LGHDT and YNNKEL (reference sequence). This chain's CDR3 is CASSPRPGQGYGYTF. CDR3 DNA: TGTGCCAGCAGCCCCCGCCCCGGACAAGGCTATGGCTACACCTTC. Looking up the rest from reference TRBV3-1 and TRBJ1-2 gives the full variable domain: DTAVSQTPKYLVTQMGNDKSIKCEQNLGHDTMYWYKQDSKKFLKIMFSYNNKELIINETVPNRFSPKSPDKAHLNLHINSLELGDSAVYFCASSPRPGQGYGYTFGSGTRLTVV.

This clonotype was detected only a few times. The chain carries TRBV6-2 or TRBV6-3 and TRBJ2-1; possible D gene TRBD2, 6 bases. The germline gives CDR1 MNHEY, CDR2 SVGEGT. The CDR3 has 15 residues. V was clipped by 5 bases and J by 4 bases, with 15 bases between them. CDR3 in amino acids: CASSPDNGGYNEQFF. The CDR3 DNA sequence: TGTGCCAGCAGTCCAGATAACGGGGGATACAATGAGCAGTTCTTC.

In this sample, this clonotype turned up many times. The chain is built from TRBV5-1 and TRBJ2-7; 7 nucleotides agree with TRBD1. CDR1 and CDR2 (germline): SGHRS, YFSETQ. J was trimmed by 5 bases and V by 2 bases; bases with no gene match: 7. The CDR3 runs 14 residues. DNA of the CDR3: TGCGCCAGCAGCTTATCGACAGGGACCCACGAGCAGTACTTC. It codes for CASSLSTGTHEQYF.

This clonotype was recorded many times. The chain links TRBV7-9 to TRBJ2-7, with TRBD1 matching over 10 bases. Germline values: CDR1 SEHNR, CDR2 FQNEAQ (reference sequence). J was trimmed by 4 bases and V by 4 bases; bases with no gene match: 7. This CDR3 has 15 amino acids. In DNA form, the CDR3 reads TGTGCCAGCAGCTCGCCGGGACAGGGGCCTTACGAGCAGTACTTC. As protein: CASSSPGQGPYEQYF.

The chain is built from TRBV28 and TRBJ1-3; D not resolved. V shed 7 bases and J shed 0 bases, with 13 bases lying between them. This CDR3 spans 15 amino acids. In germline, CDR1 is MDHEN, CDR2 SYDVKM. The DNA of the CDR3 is TGTGCCAGCACCTCGGGATCCTACTCTGGAAACACCATATATTTT. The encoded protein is CASTSGSYSGNTIYF.

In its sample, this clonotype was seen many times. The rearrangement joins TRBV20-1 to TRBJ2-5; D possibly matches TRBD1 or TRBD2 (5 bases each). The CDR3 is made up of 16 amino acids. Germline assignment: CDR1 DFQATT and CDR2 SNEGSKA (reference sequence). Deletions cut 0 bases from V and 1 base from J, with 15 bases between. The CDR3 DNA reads TGCAGTGCTAGAGACCCGAGGGGCTTCCCCCAAGAGACCCAGTACTTC. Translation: CSARDPRGFPQETQYF.

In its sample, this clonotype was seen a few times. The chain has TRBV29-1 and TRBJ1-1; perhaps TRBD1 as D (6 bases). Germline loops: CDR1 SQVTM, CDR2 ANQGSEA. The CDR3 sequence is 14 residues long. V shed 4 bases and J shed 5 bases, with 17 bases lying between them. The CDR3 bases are TGCAGCGTTGTAACTGGGGGCGGGATGACTGAAGCTTTCTTT. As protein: CSVVTGGGMTEAFF.

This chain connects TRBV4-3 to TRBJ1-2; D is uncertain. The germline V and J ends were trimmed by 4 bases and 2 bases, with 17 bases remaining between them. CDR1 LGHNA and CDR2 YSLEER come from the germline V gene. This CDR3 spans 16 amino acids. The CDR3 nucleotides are TGCGCCAGCAGCCCCAACTATATCGCTTTCAACTATGGCTACACCTTC. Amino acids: CASSPNYIAFNYGYTF.

In nucleotides, the CDR3 is TGTGCCAGCAGCCAAGGCCAGGGTCACTATGGCTACACCTTC. Translating gives CASSQGQGHYGYTF. The chain couples TRBV3-1 to TRBJ1-2, with D possibly being TRBD1 (5 bases). Per the germline V gene, CDR1 is LGHDT and CDR2 is YNNKEL (reference sequence). Trimming removed 1 base at V and 3 bases at J, with 9 bases between. There are 14 residues in the CDR3.

Here the CDR3 reads CASSRDLEQYF. DNA of the CDR3: TGTGCCAGCAGCCGAGACTTAGAGCAGTACTTC. The chain employs TRBV7-8 and TRBJ2-7, with D unclear. The V end lost 5 bases, the J end lost 7 bases, and 9 bases lay between the germline ends. Germline assignment: CDR1 SGHVS and CDR2 FQNEAQ. The CDR3 consists of 11 residues.

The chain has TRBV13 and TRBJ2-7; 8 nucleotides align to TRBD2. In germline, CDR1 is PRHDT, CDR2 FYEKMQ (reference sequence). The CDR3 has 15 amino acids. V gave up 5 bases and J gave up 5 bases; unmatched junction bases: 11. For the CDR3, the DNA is TGTGCCAGCAGCGCCGGGGGGGCCAGTTTAAACGAGCAGTACTTC. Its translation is CASSAGGASLNEQYF.

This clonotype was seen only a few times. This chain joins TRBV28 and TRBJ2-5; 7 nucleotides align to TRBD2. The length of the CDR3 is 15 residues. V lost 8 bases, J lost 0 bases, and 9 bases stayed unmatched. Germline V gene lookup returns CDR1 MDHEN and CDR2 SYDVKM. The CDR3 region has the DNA TGTGCCAGCGGTGGGGGGGGACCACACCAAGAGACCCAGTACTTC. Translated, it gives CASGGGGPHQETQYF.

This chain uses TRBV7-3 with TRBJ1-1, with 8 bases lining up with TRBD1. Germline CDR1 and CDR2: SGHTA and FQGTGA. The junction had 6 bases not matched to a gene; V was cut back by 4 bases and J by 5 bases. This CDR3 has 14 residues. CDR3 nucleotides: TGTGCCAGCAGCTCGCAGGGGGCGAGGACTGAAGCTTTCTTT. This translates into CASSSQGARTEAFF.

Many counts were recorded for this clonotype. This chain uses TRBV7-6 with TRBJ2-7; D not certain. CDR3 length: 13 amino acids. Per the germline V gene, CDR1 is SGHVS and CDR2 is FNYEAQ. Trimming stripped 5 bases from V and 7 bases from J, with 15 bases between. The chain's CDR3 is CASSPSIALEQYF. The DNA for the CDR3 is TGTGCCAGCAGCCCTAGTATTGCGCTTGAGCAGTACTTC.

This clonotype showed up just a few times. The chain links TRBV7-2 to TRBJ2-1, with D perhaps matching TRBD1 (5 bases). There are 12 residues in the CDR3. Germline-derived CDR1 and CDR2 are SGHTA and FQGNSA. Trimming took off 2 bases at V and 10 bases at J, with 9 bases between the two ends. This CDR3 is CASSLPGYEQFF. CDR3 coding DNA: TGTGCCAGCAGCTTACCAGGGTACGAGCAGTTCTTC.

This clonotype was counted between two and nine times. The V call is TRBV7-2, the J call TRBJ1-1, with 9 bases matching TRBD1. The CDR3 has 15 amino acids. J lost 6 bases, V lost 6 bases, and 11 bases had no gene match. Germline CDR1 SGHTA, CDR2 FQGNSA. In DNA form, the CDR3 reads TGTGCCAGCAGTCGAAACAGGGGGCCCCGCTCTGAAGCTTTCTTT. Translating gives CASSRNRGPRSEAFF.

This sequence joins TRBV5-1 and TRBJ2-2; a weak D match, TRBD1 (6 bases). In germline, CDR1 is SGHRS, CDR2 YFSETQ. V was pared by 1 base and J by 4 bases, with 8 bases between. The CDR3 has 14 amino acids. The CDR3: CASSLQGTTGELFF. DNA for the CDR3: TGCGCCAGCAGCTTGCAGGGGACCACCGGGGAGCTGTTTTTT.